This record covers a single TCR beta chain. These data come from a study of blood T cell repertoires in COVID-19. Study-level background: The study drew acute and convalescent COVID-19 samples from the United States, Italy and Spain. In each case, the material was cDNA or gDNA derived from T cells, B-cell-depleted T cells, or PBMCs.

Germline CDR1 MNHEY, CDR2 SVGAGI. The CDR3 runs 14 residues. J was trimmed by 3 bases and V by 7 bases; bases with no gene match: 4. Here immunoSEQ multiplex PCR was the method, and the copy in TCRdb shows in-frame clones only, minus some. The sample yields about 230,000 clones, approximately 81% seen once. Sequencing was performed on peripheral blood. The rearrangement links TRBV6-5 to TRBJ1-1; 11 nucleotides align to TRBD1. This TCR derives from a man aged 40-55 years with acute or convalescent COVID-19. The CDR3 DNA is TGTGCCAGCAATCGGGACAGGGGGTACACTGAAGCTTTCTTT. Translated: CASNRDRGYTEAFF.